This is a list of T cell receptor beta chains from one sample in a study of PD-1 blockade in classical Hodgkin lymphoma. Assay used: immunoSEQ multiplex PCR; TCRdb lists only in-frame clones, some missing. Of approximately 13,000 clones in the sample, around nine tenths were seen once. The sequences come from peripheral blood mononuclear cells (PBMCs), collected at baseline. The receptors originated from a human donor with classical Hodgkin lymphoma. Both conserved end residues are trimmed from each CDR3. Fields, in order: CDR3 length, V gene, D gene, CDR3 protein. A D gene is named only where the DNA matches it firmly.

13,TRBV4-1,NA,ASSYSGGNSYEQY
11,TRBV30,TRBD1,AWSETGGTEAF
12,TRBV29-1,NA,SVEEFRAKYGYT
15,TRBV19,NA,ASSTPRWIETNNEQF
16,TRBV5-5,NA,ASSLAGTGAANTGELF
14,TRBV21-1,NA,ASSKGKGDSGNTIY
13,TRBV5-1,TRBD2,ASSLRLAVYNEQF
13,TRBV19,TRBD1,ASSNPGGTNEKLF
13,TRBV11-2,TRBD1,ASSPRQGASNEQF
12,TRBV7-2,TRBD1,ASSLYQGADEQY
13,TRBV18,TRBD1,ASSPRQGAYNEQF
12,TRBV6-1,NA,ASSDFGRKYGYT
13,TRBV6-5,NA,ASRFRGGATGELF
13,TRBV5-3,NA,ASSLVGTLGGGYT
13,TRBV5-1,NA,ASSYTGAGNYEQY
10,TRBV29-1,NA,SVQGPTDTQY
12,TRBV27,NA,ASSFYNRSYEQY
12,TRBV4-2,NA,ASSQDLRSNEQY
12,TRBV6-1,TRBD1,ASSGGTGGNTIY
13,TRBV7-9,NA,ASSLVLGKAYEQY
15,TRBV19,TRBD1,ASSTPLTRQGAYEQY
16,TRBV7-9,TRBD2,ASSQLTRTSGIPDTQY
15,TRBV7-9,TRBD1,ASSTGQESLSRYGYT
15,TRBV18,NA,ASSPRGMGRSSYEQY
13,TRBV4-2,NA,ASSREGRSTDTQY
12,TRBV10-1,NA,ASSDFGRAYEQY
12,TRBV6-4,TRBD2,ASSETSGKNIQY
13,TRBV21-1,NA,ASLLGGAGANEQY
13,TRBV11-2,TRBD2,ASSWTSGATGELF
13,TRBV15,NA,ATSRDAGDGNTIY
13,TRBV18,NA,ASSRGVGTNEKLF
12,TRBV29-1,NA,SVEPEGHYNEQF
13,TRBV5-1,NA,ASSDTGPWDTEAF
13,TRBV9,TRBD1,ASSVEGARYNEQF
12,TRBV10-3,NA,AIRDTGEADTQY